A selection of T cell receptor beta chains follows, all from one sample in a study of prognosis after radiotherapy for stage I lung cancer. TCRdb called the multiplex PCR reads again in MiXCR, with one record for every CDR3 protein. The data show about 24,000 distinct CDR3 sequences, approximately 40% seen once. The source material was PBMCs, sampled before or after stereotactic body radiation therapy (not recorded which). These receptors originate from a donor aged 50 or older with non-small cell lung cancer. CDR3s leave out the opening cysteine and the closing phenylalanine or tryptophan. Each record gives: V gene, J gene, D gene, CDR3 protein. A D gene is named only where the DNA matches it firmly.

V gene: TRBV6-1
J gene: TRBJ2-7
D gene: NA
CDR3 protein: VSIPGTGDYEQY

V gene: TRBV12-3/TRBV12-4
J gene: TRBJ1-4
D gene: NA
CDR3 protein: ARTSGDPAGEKLF

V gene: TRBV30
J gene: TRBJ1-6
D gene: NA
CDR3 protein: AWSTGINSPLH

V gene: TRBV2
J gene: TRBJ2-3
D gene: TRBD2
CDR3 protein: ASKTSGTDTQY

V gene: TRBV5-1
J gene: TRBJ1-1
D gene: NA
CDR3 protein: ASSLKGRNTEDF

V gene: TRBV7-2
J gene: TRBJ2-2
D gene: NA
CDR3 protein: ASSLDCSLNTGELF

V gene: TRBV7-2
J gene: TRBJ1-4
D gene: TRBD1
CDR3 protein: ASSSLTGGLGEKLF

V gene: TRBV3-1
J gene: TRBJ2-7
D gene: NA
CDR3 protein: ASSQDPLVSYEQY

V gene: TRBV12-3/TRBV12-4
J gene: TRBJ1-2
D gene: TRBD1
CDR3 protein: ASTPQTGGEGGYT

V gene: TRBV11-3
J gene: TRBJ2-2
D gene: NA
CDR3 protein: ASSFRGMNGELF

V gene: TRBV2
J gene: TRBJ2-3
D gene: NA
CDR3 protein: ASLGHPADTQY

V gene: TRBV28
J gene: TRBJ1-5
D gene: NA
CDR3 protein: ASSLEAWPQH

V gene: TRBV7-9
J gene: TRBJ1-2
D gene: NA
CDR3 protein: ASSLGYYGYT

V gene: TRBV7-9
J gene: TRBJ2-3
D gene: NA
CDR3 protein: ASSFSPDTQY

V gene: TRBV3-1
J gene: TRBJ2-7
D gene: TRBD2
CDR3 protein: TSRRERWVTYEQY

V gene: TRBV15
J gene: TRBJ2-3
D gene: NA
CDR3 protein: ATRRSSVADTQY

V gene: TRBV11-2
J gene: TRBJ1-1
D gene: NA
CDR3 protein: ASSLIMGIRDTEAF

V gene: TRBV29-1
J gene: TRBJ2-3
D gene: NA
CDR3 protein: SVEGGDPTDTQY

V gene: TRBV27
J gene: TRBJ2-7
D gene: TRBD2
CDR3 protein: ASSRSDVVAGAEQY

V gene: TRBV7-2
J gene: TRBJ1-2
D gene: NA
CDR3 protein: ASSEPRLDGYT

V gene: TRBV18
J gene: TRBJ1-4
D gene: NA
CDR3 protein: ASSPGDNNEKLF

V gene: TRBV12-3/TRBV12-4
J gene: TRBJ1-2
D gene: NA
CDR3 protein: ASAYTNYGYT

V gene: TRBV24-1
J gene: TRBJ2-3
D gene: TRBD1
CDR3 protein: ATRPGQGVSDTQY

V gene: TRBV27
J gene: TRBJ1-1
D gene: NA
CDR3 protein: ATRNRWDTEAF

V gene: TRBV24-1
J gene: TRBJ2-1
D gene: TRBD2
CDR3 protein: ATSDPSSGTYNEQF

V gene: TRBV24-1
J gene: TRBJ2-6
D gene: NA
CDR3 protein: ATSDSGRFSGANVLT

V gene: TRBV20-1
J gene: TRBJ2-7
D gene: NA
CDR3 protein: SAPTLGTYEQY

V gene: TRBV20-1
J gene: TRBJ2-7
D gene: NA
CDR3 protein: SAMSGYEQY

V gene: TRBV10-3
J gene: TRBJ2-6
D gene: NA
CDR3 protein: AISGGAGANVLT

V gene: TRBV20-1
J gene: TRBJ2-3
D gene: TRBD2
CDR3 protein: SAKGTSGGSTDTQY

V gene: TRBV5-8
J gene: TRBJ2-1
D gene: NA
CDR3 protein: ASSWTEGPYNEQF

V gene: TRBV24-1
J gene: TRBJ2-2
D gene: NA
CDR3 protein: ATSAQRTGELF

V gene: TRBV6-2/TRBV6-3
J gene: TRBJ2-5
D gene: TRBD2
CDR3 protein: ASIASGGSETQY

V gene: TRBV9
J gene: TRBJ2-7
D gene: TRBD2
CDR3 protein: ASSASGTRGISYEKY

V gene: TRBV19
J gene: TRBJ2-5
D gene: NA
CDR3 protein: AVSSGLQETQY

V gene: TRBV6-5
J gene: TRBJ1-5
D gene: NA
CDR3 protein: ASSYSEGLDQPQH

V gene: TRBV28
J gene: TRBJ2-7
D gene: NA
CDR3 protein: ASSFSPGPFYEQY

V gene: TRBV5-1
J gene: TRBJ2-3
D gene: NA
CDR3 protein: ASSFGGVVGDTQY

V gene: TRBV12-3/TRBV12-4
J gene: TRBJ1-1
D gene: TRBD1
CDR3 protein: ASSKTGVNTEAF

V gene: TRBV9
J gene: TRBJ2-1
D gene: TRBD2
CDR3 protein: ASSATSGLHYNEQF

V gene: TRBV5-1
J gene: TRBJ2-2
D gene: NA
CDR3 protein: ASRTTGPNTGELF

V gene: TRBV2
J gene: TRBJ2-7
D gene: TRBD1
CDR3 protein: ASRGSLRDRADEQY

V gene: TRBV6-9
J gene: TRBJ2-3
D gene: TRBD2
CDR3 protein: ASSRIGGGPDTQY

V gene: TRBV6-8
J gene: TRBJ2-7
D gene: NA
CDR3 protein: ANSSHASWRAGEQY

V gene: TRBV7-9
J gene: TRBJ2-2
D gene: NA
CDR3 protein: ASSPWGDGELF

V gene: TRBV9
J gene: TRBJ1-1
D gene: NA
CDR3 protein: ASSVGVQGRNTEAF

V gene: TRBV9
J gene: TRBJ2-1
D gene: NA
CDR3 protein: ASGVATNERS

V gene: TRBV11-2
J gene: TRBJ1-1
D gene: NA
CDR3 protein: ASSISSRNTEAF

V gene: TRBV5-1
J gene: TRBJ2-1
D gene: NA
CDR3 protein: ASRGFSRSNEQF

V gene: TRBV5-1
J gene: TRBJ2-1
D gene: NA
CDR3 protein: ASSVGAHSHYNEQF

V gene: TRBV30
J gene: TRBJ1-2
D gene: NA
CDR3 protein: AWSVGGLGYGYT

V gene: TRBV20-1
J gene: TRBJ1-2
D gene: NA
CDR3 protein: SAQSHGQDYT